The clone carrying this T cell receptor beta chain came up many times. This specimen comes from a study of T-cell reconstitution after alpha-beta-depleted transplantation in children. Unique molecular identifiers were used to barcode this TCRbeta library. TCRdb reprocessed the PCR reads with MiXCR, giving one entry per CDR3 protein. This sample yields about 690,000 distinct CDR3 sequences, of which 16% are seen a single time; 0.9% to 1.2% belongs to the top ten. The CDR3 consists of 14 residues. The V gene lost 5 bases and the J gene lost 8 bases, with 16 bases spanning the gap. The germline gives CDR1 MDHEN, CDR2 SYDVKM.

The input for sequencing was PBMCs from the stem cell graft donor, taken from the stem cell graft. This TCR was recovered from a human donor who donated a stem cell graft to a child with acute myeloid leukemia. This chain links TRBV28 with TRBJ2-1, with D perhaps assigned TRBD1 or TRBD2 (5 bases each). CDR3 nucleotide sequence: TGTGCCAGCAGTGACGGGCTCCGGGGCCATGAGCAGTTCTTC. This sequence encodes CASSDGLRGHEQFF.